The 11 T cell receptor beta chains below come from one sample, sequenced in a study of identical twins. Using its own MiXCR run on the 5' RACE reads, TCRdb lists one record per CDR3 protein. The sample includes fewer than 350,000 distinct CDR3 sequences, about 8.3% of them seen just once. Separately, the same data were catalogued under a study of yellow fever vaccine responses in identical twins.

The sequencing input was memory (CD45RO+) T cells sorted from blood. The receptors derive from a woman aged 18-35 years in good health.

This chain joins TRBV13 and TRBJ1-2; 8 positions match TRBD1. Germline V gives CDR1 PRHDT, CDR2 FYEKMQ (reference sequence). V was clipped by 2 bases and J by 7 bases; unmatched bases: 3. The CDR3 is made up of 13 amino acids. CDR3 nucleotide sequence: TGTGCCAGCAGCTTACGACAGGGGATTGGCTACACCTTC. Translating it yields CASSLRQGIGYTF.

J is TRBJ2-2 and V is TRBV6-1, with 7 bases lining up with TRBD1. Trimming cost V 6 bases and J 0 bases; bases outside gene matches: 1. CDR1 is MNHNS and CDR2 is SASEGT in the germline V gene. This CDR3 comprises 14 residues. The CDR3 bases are TGTGCCAGCAGGCAGGGGGCGAACACCGGGGAGCTGTTTTTT. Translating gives CASRQGANTGELFF.

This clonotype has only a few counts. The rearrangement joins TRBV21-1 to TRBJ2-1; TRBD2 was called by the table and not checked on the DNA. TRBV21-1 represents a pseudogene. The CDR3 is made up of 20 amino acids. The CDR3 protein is CASSEHFGTSGSIMFNEQFF. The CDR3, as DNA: TGTGCCAGCAGCGAACATTTCGGGACTAGCGGGAGCATAATGTTCAATGAGCAGTTCTTC.

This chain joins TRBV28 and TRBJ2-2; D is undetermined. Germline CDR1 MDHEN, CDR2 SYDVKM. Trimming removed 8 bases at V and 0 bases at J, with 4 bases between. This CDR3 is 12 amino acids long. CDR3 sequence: CASQSNTGELFF. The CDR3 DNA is TGTGCCAGCCAGTCGAACACCGGGGAGCTGTTTTTT.

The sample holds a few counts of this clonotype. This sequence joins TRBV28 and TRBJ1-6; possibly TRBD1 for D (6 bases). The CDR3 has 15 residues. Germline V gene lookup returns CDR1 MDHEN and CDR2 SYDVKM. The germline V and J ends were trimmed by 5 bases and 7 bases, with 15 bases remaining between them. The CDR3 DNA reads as TGTGCCAGCAGTATTACAGCGGGGGGCAATTCACCCCTCCACTTT. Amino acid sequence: CASSITAGGNSPLHF. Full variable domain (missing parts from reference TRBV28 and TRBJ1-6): DVKVTQSSRYLVKRTGEKVFLECVQDMDHENMFWYRQDPGLGLRLIYFSYDVKMKEKGDIPEGYSVSREKKERFSLILESASTNQTSMYLCASSITAGGNSPLHFGNGTRLTVT.

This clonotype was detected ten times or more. The chain's CDR3 is CASSPVGGVSTEAFF. DNA for the CDR3: TGTGCCAGCAGCCCAGTGGGGGGGGTGAGCACTGAAGCTTTCTTT. This chain connects TRBV3-1 to TRBJ1-1, with D possibly being TRBD1 (5 bases). This CDR3 has 15 amino acids. Trimming pared 4 bases from V and 4 bases from J, leaving 16 bases between. CDR1 LGHDT and CDR2 YNNKEL come from the germline V gene (reference sequence).

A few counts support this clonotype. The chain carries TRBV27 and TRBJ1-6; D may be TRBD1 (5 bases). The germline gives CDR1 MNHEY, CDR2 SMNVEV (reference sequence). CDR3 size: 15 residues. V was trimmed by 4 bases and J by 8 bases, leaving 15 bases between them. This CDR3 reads CASSSLQVLYSPLHF. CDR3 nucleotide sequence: TGTGCCAGCAGTTCTCTACAGGTCCTCTATTCACCCCTCCACTTT.

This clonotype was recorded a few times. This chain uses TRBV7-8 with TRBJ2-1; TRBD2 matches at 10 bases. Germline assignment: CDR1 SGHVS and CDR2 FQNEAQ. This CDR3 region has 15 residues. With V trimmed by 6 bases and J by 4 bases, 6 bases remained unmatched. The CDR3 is CASRSLAGKYNEQFF. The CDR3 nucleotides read TGTGCCAGCAGATCACTAGCGGGGAAATACAATGAGCAGTTCTTC.

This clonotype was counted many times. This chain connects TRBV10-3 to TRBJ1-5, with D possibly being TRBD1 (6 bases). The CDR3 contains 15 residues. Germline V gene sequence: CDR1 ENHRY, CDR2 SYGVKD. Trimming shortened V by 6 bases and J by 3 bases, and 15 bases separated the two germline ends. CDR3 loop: CAISGTQGDNQPQHF. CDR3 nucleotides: TGTGCCATCAGCGGAACACAGGGTGACAATCAGCCCCAGCATTTT.

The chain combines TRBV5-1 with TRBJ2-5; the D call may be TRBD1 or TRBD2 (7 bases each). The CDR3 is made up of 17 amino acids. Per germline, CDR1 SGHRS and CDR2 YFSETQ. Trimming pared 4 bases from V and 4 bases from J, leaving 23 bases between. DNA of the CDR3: TGCGCCAGCAGCCCACACCTGGGACAGTCGGGAGGAGAGACCCAGTACTTC. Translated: CASSPHLGQSGGETQYF.

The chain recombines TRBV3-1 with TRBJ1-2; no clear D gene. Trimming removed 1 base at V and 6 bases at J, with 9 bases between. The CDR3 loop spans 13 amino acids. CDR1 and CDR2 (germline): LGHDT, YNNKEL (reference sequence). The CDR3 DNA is TGTGCCAGCAGCCAAGTTCCCAAGGATGGCTACACCTTC. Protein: CASSQVPKDGYTF. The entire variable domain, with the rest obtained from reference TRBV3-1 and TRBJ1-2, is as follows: DTAVSQTPKYLVTQMGNDKSIKCEQNLGHDTMYWYKQDSKKFLKIMFSYNNKELIINETVPNRFSPKSPDKAHLNLHINSLELGDSAVYFCASSQVPKDGYTFGSGTRLTVV.